Reported below is one TCR beta chain. The sample is drawn from a study of blood T cells in healthy people across ages. Using a J-beta primer mix together with a sample-barcoded 5' primer, a second PCR was run for about 7 to 12 cycles. TCRdb re-derived calls from the 5' RACE reads in MiXCR, one entry per CDR3 protein. The sample holds about 650,000 distinct CDR3 sequences, about 30% seen once. V dropped 0 bases and J dropped 4 bases, with 19 bases sitting between them. The CDR3 runs to 16 residues. Germline V gene data show CDR1 as DFQATT and CDR2 as SNEGSKA (reference sequence). The sequence was obtained from a woman aged 80 or older in good health. Sequences were obtained from blood. This chain links TRBV20-1 with TRBJ2-7; D is possibly TRBD1 (5 bases). CDR3 sequence reads: CSARDPLWQGGYEQYF. CDR3 bases: TGCAGTGCTAGAGATCCCCTTTGGCAGGGTGGGTACGAGCAGTACTTC.